The table lists the clone carrying this T cell receptor (beta chain) with a few counts. TCRdb re-called the 5' RACE reads through MiXCR, storing one row per CDR3 protein. This repertoire shows about 470,000 distinct CDR3 sequences, around a sixth found once; its top ten account for over 9%. This sample was included in a study of T-cell memory formation after mild COVID-19. This CDR3 spans 14 amino acids. J gave up 9 bases and V 2 bases, and 8 bases lay outside the gene matches. Germline V gene lookup returns CDR1 SGHRS and CDR2 YFSETQ. The TCR was taken from an adult woman who had mild COVID-19 (a few samples of this study predate the infection). Cell type and time point are not known. Material for sequencing was PBMCs or a T cell subset sorted from them (not recorded which). This sequence joins TRBV5-1 and TRBJ2-1; TRBD2 matches at 7 bases. The DNA of the CDR3 is TGCGCCAGCAGCTTAGGACTAGAAGTAGGTGAGCAGTTCTTC. Translation gives CASSLGLEVGEQFF.